These 21 T cell receptor beta chains originate from one sample sequenced in a study of blood T cell repertoires in COVID-19 (dated by TCRdb to 2018 to 2020). Libraries came from the immunoSEQ multiplex PCR assay. TCRdb took this table from immuneACCESS and kept in-frame rearrangements with V and J called. Such tables lack part of the clones; where checked against another copy, unresolved V genes explain under half of the gap, and the rest is unexplained. The sample yields 200,000 or so clones; 88% were counted once. The ten largest clones add up to less than 3% of the sample. Sequenced sample: peripheral blood. These receptors were taken from a woman aged 55-69 years with acute or convalescent COVID-19.

CDR3 in DNA: TGCGCCAGCAGCGCCGGACAGGGGGAATCACCCCTCCACTTT. This translates into CASSAGQGESPLHF. The chain employs TRBV5-1 and TRBJ1-6; 10 nucleotides match TRBD1. The CDR3 is 14 residues long. The V and J ends lost 4 bases and 10 bases, in that order; junction bases with no gene match: 5. CDR1 SGHRS and CDR2 YFSETQ come from the germline V gene. The variable domain in full, completed from reference TRBV5-1 and TRBJ1-6, reads KAGVTQTPRYLIKTRGQQVTLSCSPISGHRSVSWYQQTPGQGLQFLFEYFSETQRNKGNFPGRFSGRQFSNSRSEMNVSTLELGDSALYLCASSAGQGESPLHFGNGTRLTVT.

The V and J genes are TRBV9 and TRBJ1-2, with a possible D match to TRBD1 (6 bases). The germline gives CDR1 SGDLS, CDR2 YYNGEE. The V gene lost 0 bases and the J gene lost 8 bases, with 26 bases spanning the gap. CDR3 length: 18 residues. The DNA of the CDR3 is TGTGCCAGCAGCGTAGACTTCGGTTTCCGTGATAGGGGGATAGGCTACACCTTC. Translated, it gives CASSVDFGFRDRGIGYTF. The whole variable domain, filled in from reference TRBV9 and TRBJ1-2, reads DSGVTQTPKHLITATGQRVTLRCSPRSGDLSVYWYQQSLDQGLQFLIQYYNGEERAKGNILERFSAQQFPDLHSELNLSSLELGDSALYFCASSVDFGFRDRGIGYTFGSGTRLTVV.

This rearrangement joins TRBV2 to TRBJ1-5; 7 bases agree with TRBD1. The CDR3 is 14 amino acids. Germline assignment: CDR1 SNHLY and CDR2 FYNNEI. J gave up 8 bases and V 6 bases, and 10 bases lay outside the gene matches. The CDR3 region is CASSLAGGREPQHF. The CDR3 DNA reads TGTGCCAGCAGCCTAGCAGGGGGGCGGGAGCCCCAGCATTTT.

The chain couples TRBV3-1 (or the pseudogene TRBV3-2) to TRBJ1-5; the D gene is possibly TRBD1 (5 bases). Trimming cost V 0 bases and J 4 bases, with 10 bases left between them. The germline V gene encodes CDR1 LGHDT and CDR2 YNNKEL (reference sequence). The CDR3 spans 15 residues. This chain's CDR3 is CASSQDGRANQPQHF. The CDR3 coding sequence is TGTGCCAGCAGCCAAGATGGCAGGGCGAATCAGCCCCAGCATTTT.

This sequence joins TRBV30 and TRBJ1-5; 9 positions match TRBD1. The CDR3 sequence is 13 residues long. J was trimmed by 7 bases and V by 5 bases; bases with no gene match: 6. The germline V gene encodes CDR1 GTSNPN and CDR2 SVGIG (reference sequence). In nucleotides, the CDR3 is TGTGCCTGGGGGACAGGGAGGTACCAGCCCCAGCATTTT. Its translation is CAWGTGRYQPQHF. The variable domain in full, completed from reference TRBV30 and TRBJ1-5, reads SQTIHQWPATLVQPVGSPLSLECTVEGTSNPNLYWYRQAAGRGLQLLFYSVGIGQISSEVPQNLSASRPQDRQFILSSKKLLLSDSGFYLCAWGTGRYQPQHFGDGTRLSIL.

The chain has TRBV7-3 and TRBJ1-5; D gene uncertain. This CDR3 contains 14 residues. V was trimmed by 5 bases and J by 0 bases, leaving 8 bases between them. The germline V gene has CDR1 SGHTA and CDR2 FQGTGA. CDR3 DNA: TGTGCCAGCAGCCGCGAAGATAGCAATCAGCCCCAGCATTTT. This sequence encodes CASSREDSNQPQHF.

This sequence joins TRBV28 and TRBJ2-2, with 7 bases lining up with TRBD2. CDR1 and CDR2 from the germline V gene are MDHEN and SYDVKM. Germline trimming cut 8 bases from V and 6 bases from J; bases unmatched to any gene: 9. The CDR3 is made up of 14 amino acids. CDR3 region: CASGLGLVPGELFF. The CDR3 DNA sequence: TGTGCCAGCGGGCTCGGACTAGTCCCCGGGGAGCTGTTTTTT.

This chain uses TRBV6-5 with TRBJ1-1, with no clear D. V gave up 5 bases and J gave up 7 bases, with 8 bases separating them. This CDR3 region has 11 residues. CDR1 and CDR2 (germline): MNHEY, SVGAGI. In DNA form, the CDR3 reads TGTGCCAGCAGTAGAACAGATGAAGCTTTCTTT. It translates to CASSRTDEAFF.

The rearrangement links TRBV7-9 to TRBJ2-7; the match to TRBD2 covers 11 bases. Per germline, CDR1 SEHNR and CDR2 FQNEAQ (reference sequence). V lost 0 bases to trimming and J lost 4 bases; unmatched junction nucleotides: 2. This CDR3 comprises 15 residues. The CDR3 coding sequence is TGTGCCAGCAGCTTAGCGGCTAGCGGGGGGTACGAGCAGTACTTC. Protein sequence: CASSLAASGGYEQYF.

This clone is a singleton in its sample. The gene calls are TRBV18 and TRBJ1-5; D gene unclear. The V end lost 1 base, the J end lost 5 bases, and 15 bases lay between the germline ends. Germline values: CDR1 KGHSH, CDR2 LQKENI. The CDR3 consists of 16 residues. The CDR3 loop is CASSPLGRSVHQPQHF. In nucleotides, the CDR3 is TGTGCCAGCTCACCACTCGGCAGGTCTGTCCATCAGCCCCAGCATTTT.

Concerning this clone itself: The same CDR3 also results from other DNA sequences found in this sample. V and J are TRBV3-1 (or the pseudogene TRBV3-2) and TRBJ1-5; no clear D gene. Trimming removed 1 base at V and 5 bases at J, with 6 bases between. The CDR3 covers 13 residues. The germline V gene encodes CDR1 LGHDT and CDR2 YNNKEL (reference sequence). The CDR3 spells CASSQGAYQPQHF. In nucleotides, the CDR3 is TGTGCCAGCAGCCAAGGGGCCTATCAGCCCCAGCATTTT.

About this clone: The sample carries other DNA sequences with the same CDR3. The genes are TRBV6-5 and TRBJ1-1; TRBD1 matches at 9 bases. Germline loops: CDR1 MNHEY, CDR2 SVGAGI. The CDR3 has 13 amino acids. V gave up 6 bases and J gave up 2 bases; unmatched junction bases: 1. Here the CDR3 reads CASRDRGNTEAFF. CDR3 in DNA: TGTGCCAGCAGGGACAGGGGCAACACTGAAGCTTTCTTT.

The gene calls are TRBV28 and TRBJ2-4; D uncertain. Per the germline V gene, CDR1 is MDHEN and CDR2 is SYDVKM. The ends were cut back, 6 bases at V and 2 bases at J, with 8 bases in the middle. CDR3 length: 13 amino acids. CDR3 coding DNA: TGTGCCAGCAGCCAGGCCCCCAAAAACATTCAGTACTTC. This codes for CASSQAPKNIQYF.

J is TRBJ2-5 and V is TRBV14; possible D gene TRBD1, 6 bases. Deletions cut 2 bases from V and 5 bases from J, with 18 bases between. Germline V lookup: CDR1 SGHDN, CDR2 FVKESK. The CDR3 length is 16 residues. The CDR3 here is CASSQPLGGVLETQYF. CDR3 sequence (DNA): TGTGCCAGCAGCCAACCCTTAGGGGGTGTTCTGGAGACCCAGTACTTC.

The chain links TRBV7-8 to TRBJ1-1; D is undetermined. The germline CDR1 and CDR2 sequences are SGHVS and FQNEAQ. Trimming removed 3 bases from V and 1 base from J, with 12 bases in between. This CDR3 has 15 residues. CDR3 residues: CASSFSGSSNTEAFF. The CDR3 nucleotides read TGTGCCAGCAGCTTTAGCGGGAGCTCGAACACTGAAGCTTTCTTT. The entire variable domain, with the rest obtained from reference TRBV7-8 and TRBJ1-1, is as follows: GAGVSQSPRYKVAKRGQDVALRCDPISGHVSLFWYQQALGQGPEFLTYFQNEAQLDKSGLPSDRFFAERPEGSVSTLKIQRTQQEDSAVYLCASSFSGSSNTEAFFGQGTRLTVV.

The rearrangement uses TRBV4-1 and TRBJ2-7; D is unresolved. The germline gives CDR1 MGHRA, CDR2 YSYEKL. The V end was cut by 0 bases, the J end by 2 bases, with 11 bases between. This CDR3 spans 15 amino acids. The CDR3 nucleotides are TGCGCCAGCAGCCAAGATTTGGGCAGGACCTACGAGCAGTACTTC. Amino acids: CASSQDLGRTYEQYF.

Remarks on this clone: The sample holds other DNA sequences that translate to the same CDR3. The chain employs TRBV18 and TRBJ2-7, with D unclear. CDR3 length: 12 amino acids. Germline CDR1 KGHSH, CDR2 LQKENI. Trimming cost V 3 bases and J 6 bases, with 9 bases left between them. The CDR3 DNA sequence: TGTGCCAGCTCACCCGCGGCCGGCGAGCAGTACTTC. Its protein product is CASSPAAGEQYF.

In DNA, the CDR3 is TGTGCCAGTAGTTCTGGACTAGTGACAGATACGCAGTATTTT. The encoded protein is CASSSGLVTDTQYF. The genes are TRBV19 and TRBJ2-3; 7 bases line up with TRBD2. This CDR3 spans 14 amino acids. V trimming: 5 bases; J trimming: 3 bases; junction bases outside the gene matches: 5. Germline V CDR1 and CDR2: LNHDA, SQIVND (reference sequence).

The chain recombines TRBV19 with TRBJ1-3; 7 positions agree with TRBD1. This CDR3 is built from 13 residues. CDR1 and CDR2 (germline): LNHDA, SQIVND (reference sequence). With V trimmed by 8 bases and J by 4 bases, 5 bases remained unmatched. CDR3 sequence (DNA): TGTGCCAGTCGGGACAGAAGAGGAAACACCATATATTTT. It codes for CASRDRRGNTIYF.

The gene calls are TRBV7-2 and TRBJ2-5; D is possibly TRBD2 (5 bases). V was pared by 1 base and J by 5 bases, with 11 bases between. CDR3 length: 14 residues. CDR1 is SGHTA and CDR2 is FQGNSA in the germline V gene. In nucleotides, the CDR3 is TGTGCCAGCAGCTTAGACGCTAGCAGGGAGACCCAGTACTTC. It codes for CASSLDASRETQYF.

The CDR3 DNA reads as TGTGCCAGCAGTCTCCCTGGGGGCTCCTCCTCTGGAAACACCATATATTTT. Its translation is CASSLPGGSSSGNTIYF. The rearrangement links TRBV28 to TRBJ1-3; possibly TRBD1 for D (6 bases). The CDR3 spans 17 residues. V was clipped by 5 bases and J by 0 bases, with 17 bases between them. Germline lookup yields CDR1 MDHEN and CDR2 SYDVKM.